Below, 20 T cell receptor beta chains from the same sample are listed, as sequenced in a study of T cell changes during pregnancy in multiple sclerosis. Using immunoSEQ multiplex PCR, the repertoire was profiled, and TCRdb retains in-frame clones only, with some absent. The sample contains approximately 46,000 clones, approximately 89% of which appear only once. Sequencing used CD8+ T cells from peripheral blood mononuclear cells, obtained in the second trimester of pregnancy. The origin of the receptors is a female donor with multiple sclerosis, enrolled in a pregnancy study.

For the CDR3, the DNA is TGTGCCAGCAGCGCCAACCGGGACAGCTATGGCTACACCTTC. Translated, it gives CASSANRDSYGYTF. The chain combines TRBV9 with TRBJ1-2; TRBD1 agrees at 7 bases. CDR3 length equals 14 residues. CDR1 and CDR2 from the germline V gene are SGDLS and YYNGEE. The V segment lost 3 bases and the J segment 4 bases; nucleotides outside the gene matches: 6.

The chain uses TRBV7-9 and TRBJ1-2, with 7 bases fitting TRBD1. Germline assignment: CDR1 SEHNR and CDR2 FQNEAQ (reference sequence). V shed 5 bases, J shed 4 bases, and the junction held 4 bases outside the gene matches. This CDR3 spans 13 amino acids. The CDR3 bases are TGTGCCAGCAGCACCACAGGGGTCTATGGCTACACCTTC. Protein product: CASSTTGVYGYTF.

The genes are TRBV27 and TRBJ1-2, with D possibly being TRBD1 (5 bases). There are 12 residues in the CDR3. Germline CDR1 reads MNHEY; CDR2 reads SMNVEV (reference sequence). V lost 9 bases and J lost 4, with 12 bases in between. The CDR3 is CARQGPPYGYTF. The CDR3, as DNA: TGTGCCAGGCAGGGTCCTCCCTATGGCTACACCTTC.

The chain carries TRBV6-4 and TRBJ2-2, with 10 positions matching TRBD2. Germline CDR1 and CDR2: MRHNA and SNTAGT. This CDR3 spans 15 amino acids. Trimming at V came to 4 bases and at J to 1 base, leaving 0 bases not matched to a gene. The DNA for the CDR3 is TGTGCCAGCAGTGGACTAGCGGGGAACACCGGGGAGCTGTTTTTT. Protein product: CASSGLAGNTGELFF.

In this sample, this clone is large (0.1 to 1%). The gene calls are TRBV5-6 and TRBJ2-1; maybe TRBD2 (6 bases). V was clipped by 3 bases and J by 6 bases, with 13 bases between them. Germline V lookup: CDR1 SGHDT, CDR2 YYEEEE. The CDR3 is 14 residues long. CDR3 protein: CASSWWRGANEQFF. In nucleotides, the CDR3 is TGTGCCAGCAGCTGGTGGAGGGGCGCCAATGAGCAGTTCTTC.

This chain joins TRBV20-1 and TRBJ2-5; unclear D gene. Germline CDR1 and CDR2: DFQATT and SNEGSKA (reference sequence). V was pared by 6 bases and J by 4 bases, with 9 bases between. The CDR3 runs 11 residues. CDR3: CSATTGETQYF. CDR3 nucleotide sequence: TGCAGTGCCACAACGGGAGAGACCCAGTACTTC.

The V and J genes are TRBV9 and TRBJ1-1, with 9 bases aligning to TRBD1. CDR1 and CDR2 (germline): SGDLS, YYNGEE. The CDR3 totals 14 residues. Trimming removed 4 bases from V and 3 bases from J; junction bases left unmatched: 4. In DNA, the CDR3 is TGTGCCAGCAGCCCAACAGGGGGCCACACTGAAGCTTTCTTT. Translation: CASSPTGGHTEAFF.

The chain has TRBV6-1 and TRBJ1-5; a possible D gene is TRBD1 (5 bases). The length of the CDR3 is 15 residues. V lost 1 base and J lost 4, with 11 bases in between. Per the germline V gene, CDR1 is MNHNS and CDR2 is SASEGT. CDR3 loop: CASSEEVPGNQPQHF. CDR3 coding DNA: TGTGCCAGCAGTGAAGAAGTCCCAGGGAATCAGCCCCAGCATTTT.

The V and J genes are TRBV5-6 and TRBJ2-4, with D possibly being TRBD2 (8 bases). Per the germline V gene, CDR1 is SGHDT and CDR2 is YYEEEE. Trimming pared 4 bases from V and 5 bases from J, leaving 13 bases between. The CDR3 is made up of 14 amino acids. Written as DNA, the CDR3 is TGTGCCAGCAGCCCGGGAGGGGGCCAAAACATTCAGTACTTC. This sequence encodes CASSPGGGQNIQYF.

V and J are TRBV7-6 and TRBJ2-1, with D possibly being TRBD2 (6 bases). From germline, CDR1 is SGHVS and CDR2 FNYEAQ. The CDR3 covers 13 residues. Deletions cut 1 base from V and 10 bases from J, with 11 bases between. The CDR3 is CASSLGGDGEQFF. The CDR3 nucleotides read TGTGCCAGCAGCTTAGGGGGGGATGGGGAGCAGTTCTTC.

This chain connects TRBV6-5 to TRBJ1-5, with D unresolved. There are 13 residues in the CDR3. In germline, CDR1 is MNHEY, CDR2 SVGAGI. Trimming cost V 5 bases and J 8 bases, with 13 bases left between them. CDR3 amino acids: CASSGGRREPQHF. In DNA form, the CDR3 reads TGTGCCAGCAGTGGAGGACGGAGGGAGCCCCAGCATTTT.

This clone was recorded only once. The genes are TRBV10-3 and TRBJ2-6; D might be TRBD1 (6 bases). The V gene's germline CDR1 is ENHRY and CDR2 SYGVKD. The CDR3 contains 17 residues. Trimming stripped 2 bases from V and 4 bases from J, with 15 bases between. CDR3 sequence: CAISEQGRSPGANVLTF. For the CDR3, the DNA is TGTGCCATCAGTGAGCAGGGGAGATCTCCCGGGGCCAACGTCCTGACTTTC.

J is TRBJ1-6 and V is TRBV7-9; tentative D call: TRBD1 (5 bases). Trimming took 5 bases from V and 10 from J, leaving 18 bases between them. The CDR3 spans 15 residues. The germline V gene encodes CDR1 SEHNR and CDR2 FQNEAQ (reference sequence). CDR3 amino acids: CASSPPGGVLSPLHF. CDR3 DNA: TGTGCCAGCAGCCCCCCTGGGGGGGTATTGTCACCCCTCCACTTT.

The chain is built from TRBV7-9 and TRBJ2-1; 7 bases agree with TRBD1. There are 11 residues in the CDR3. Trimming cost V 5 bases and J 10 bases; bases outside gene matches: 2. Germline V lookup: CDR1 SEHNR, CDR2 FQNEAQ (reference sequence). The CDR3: CASSRGQEQFF. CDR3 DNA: TGTGCCAGCAGCAGGGGACAGGAGCAGTTCTTC.

DNA for the CDR3: TGTGCCAGCAGCCAAACGGGGACAGCGAACACTGAAGCTTTCTTT. Encoded protein: CASSQTGTANTEAFF. The rearrangement joins TRBV6-1 to TRBJ1-1; 7 nucleotides match TRBD1. The CDR3 totals 15 residues. Germline-derived CDR1 and CDR2 are MNHNS and SASEGT. Trimming removed 6 bases from V and 1 base from J; junction bases left unmatched: 8.

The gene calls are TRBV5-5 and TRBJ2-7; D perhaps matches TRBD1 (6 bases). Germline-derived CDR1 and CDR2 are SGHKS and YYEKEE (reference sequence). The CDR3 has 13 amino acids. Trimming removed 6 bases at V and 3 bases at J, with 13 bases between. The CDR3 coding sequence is TGTGCCAGCACCCTCGGACAGCTCTACGAGCAGTACTTC. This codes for CASTLGQLYEQYF.

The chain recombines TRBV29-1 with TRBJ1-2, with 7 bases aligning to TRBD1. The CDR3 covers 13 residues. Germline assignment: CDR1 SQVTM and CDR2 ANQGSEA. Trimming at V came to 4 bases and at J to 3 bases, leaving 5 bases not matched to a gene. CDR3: CSVVHRGDYGYTF. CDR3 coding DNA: TGCAGCGTTGTGCACAGGGGTGACTATGGCTACACCTTC.

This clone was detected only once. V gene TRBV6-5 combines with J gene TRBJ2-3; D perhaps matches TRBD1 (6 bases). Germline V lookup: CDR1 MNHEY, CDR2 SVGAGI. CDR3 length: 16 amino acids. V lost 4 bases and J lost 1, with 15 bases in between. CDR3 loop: CASSFWRAGGTDTQYF. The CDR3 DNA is TGTGCCAGCAGTTTTTGGCGAGCAGGGGGCACAGATACGCAGTATTTT.

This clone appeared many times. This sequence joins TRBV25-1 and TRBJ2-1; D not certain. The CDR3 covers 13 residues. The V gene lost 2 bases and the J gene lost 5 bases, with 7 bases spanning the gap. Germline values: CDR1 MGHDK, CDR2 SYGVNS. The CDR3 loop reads CASSEQEHNEQFF. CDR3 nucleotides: TGTGCCAGCAGTGAACAGGAACACAATGAGCAGTTCTTC.

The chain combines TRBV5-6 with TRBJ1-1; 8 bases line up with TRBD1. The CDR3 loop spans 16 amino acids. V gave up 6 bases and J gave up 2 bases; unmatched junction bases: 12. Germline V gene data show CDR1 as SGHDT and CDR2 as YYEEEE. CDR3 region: CASKPDRDVANTEAFF. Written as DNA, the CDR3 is TGTGCCAGCAAGCCGGACAGGGACGTAGCTAACACTGAAGCTTTCTTT.